This is a list of T cell receptor beta chains from one sample in a study of cytomegalovirus exposure and HLA in healthy donors. Clones were read by immunoSEQ multiplex PCR, and TCRdb kept only the in-frame ones, dropping some. The sample has 150,000 to 200,000 clones, 80% to 85% seen once. The sequenced material came from PBMCs. These receptors were obtained from a man between 18 and 29 years old in good health and CMV-seronegative. Each CDR3 is given with its conserved first and last residue. D genes are given only for firm matches. The listing skips clone size in some rows; elsewhere it reads once, few, many or a size class.

D,V,J,size,CDR3,DNA
NA,TRBV10-2,TRBJ2-7,few,CASGNSYEQYF,TGCGCCAGCGGCAATTCCTACGAGCAGTACTTC
NA,TRBV27,TRBJ1-1,NA,CASSLGGGTEAFF,TGTGCCAGCAGTTTGGGGGGAGGTACTGAAGCTTTCTTT
NA,TRBV6-5,TRBJ1-1,NA,CASSKGDWAEAFF,TGTGCCAGCAGCAAGGGAGATTGGGCTGAAGCTTTCTTT
TRBD1,TRBV7-6,TRBJ1-1,once,CASSLESRTGDNTEAFF,TGTGCCAGCAGCTTAGAGTCCCGGACAGGGGATAACACTGAAGCTTTCTTT
NA,TRBV2,TRBJ2-7,NA,CASDGGESYEQYF,TGTGCCAGCGATGGCGGGGAGTCCTACGAGCAGTACTTC
NA,TRBV28,TRBJ2-2,NA,CASSSYTGELFF,TGTGCCAGCAGTTCATACACCGGGGAGCTGTTTTTT
NA,TRBV6-5,TRBJ2-5,NA,CASSYRGAEVETQYF,TGTGCCAGCAGTTACCGGGGGGCAGAGGTAGAGACCCAGTACTTC
TRBD1,TRBV2,TRBJ1-4,NA,CASSELTGVNEKLFF,TGTGCCAGCAGTGAGTTGACAGGGGTTAATGAAAAACTGTTTTTT
NA,TRBV19,TRBJ2-3,NA,CASSMSVGTDTQYF,TGTGCCAGTAGTATGTCCGTCGGGACAGATACGCAGTATTTT
NA,TRBV4-3,TRBJ2-7,NA,CASSQDAGYEQYF,TGCGCCAGCAGCCAAGATGCCGGGTACGAGCAGTACTTC
NA,TRBV5-1,TRBJ1-4,NA,CASRRGTQRGEKLFF,TGCGCCAGCAGGCGTGGGACTCAAAGAGGAGAAAAACTGTTTTTT
NA,TRBV7-9,TRBJ2-6,few,CSSSPRQGRAGANVLTF,TGTTCCAGCAGCCCTAGACAAGGGAGAGCTGGGGCCAACGTCCTGACTTTC
TRBD1,TRBV9,TRBJ2-7,NA,CASSPWTGGEQYF,TGTGCCAGCAGCCCGTGGACAGGGGGCGAGCAGTACTTC
NA,TRBV6-5,TRBJ1-2,NA,CASSYGKARRGYGYTF,TGTGCCAGCAGTTACGGTAAAGCGCGAAGGGGCTATGGCTACACCTTC
NA,TRBV9,TRBJ1-3,once,CASSVSGALISGNTIYF,TGTGCCAGCAGCGTATCAGGGGCTCTTATCTCTGGAAACACCATATATTTT
NA,TRBV11-1,TRBJ2-4,NA,CASSFGRGRENIQYF,TGTGCCAGCTCTTTTGGAAGGGGGAGGGAAAACATTCAGTACTTC
TRBD1,TRBV29-1,TRBJ2-7,NA,CSVSGTAYEQYF,TGCAGCGTATCCGGGACAGCCTACGAGCAGTACTTC
NA,TRBV5-1,TRBJ2-3,NA,CASSLVQAYTDTQYF,TGCGCCAGCAGCTTGGTGCAGGCCTACACAGATACGCAGTATTTT
TRBD2,TRBV2,TRBJ2-1,NA,CASSAPPGLVDEQFF,TGTGCCAGCAGTGCGCCTCCGGGACTAGTCGATGAGCAGTTCTTC
TRBD2,TRBV30,TRBJ2-7,NA,CAWWRRGGLNEQYF,TGTGCCTGGTGGCGCCGGGGGGGCCTCAACGAGCAGTACTTC
TRBD1,TRBV6-5,TRBJ1-2,NA,CASSYSDRGLGGYTF,TGTGCCAGCAGTTACTCGGACAGGGGGCTAGGTGGCTACACCTTC
TRBD2,TRBV4-3,TRBJ2-7,NA,CASSPRAGGLSGEQYF,TGCGCCAGCAGCCCCCGCGCGGGAGGGCTTAGTGGCGAGCAGTACTTC
TRBD1,TRBV28,TRBJ2-3,NA,CASSLTDRGLTDTQYF,TGTGCCAGCAGTTTGACAGACAGGGGGTTGACAGATACGCAGTATTTT
NA,TRBV19,TRBJ1-1,NA,CASSILQAGGTEAFF,TGTGCCAGTAGTATTCTGCAGGCTGGGGGGACTGAAGCTTTCTTT
NA,TRBV29-1,TRBJ2-7,NA,CSASSDYYEQYF,TGCAGCGCGTCTAGCGACTACTACGAGCAGTACTTC
TRBD2,TRBV6-5,TRBJ2-5,NA,CARGLSGPQETQYF,TGTGCCAGGGGTCTTAGCGGGCCCCAAGAGACCCAGTACTTC
NA,TRBV30,TRBJ1-1,NA,CAWSVTPPLDSPMGTEAFF,TGTGCCTGGAGTGTTACCCCCCCCCTAGACAGCCCGATGGGCACTGAAGCTTTCTTT